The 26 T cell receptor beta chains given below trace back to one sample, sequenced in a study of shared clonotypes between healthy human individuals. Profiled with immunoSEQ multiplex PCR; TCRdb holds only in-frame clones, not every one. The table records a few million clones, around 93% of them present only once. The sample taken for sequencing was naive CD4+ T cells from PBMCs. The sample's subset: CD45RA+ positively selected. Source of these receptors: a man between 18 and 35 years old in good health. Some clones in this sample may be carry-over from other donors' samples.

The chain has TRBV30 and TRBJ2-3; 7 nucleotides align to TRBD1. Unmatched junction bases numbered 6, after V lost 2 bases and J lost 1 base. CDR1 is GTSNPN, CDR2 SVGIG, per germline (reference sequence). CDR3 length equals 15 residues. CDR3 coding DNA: TGTGCCTGGAGTCTACAGGGGATAGGCACAGATACGCAGTATTTT. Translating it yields CAWSLQGIGTDTQYF.

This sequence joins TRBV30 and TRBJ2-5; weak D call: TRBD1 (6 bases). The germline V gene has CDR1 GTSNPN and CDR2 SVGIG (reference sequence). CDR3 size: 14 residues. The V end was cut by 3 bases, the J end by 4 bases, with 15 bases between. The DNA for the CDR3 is TGTGCCTGGAGGGACAGCAGGCAGGTAGAGACCCAGTACTTC. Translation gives CAWRDSRQVETQYF.

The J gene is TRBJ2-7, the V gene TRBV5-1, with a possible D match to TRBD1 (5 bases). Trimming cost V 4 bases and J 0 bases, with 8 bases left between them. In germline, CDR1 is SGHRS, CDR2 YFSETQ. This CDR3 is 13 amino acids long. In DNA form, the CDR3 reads TGCGCCAGCAGCCACCAGGGCTCCTACGAGCAGTACTTC. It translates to CASSHQGSYEQYF.

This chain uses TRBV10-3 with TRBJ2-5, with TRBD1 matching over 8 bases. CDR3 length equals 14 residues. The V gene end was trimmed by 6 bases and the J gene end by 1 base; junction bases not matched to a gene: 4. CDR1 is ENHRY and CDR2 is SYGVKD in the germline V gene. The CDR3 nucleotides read TGTGCCATCAGGACCGGGACAGGCCAAGAGACCCAGTACTTC. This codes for CAIRTGTGQETQYF.

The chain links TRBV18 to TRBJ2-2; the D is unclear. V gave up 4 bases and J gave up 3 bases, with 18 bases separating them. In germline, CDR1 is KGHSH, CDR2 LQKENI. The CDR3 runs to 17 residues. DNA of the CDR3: TGTGCCAGCTCACAACGCCGCCGGGCCCAGGACACCGGGGAGCTGTTTTTT. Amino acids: CASSQRRRAQDTGELFF.

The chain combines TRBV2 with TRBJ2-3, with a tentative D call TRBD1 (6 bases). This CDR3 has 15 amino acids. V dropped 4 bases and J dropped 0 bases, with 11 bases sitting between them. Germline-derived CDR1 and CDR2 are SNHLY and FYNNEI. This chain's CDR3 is CASSADRTSTDTQYF. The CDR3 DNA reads TGTGCCAGCAGTGCAGACAGGACGAGCACAGATACGCAGTATTTT.

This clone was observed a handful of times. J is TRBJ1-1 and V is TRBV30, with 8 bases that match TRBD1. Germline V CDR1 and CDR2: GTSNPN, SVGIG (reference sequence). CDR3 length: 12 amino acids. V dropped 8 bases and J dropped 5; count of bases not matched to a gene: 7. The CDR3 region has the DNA TGTGCCGGAACACAGGGGGGGACTGAAGCTTTCTTT. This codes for CAGTQGGTEAFF.

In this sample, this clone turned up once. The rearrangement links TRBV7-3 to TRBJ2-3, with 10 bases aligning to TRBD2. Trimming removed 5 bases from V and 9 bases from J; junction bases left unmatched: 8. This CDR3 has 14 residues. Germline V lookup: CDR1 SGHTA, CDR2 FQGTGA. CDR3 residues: CASSASSGRRTQYF. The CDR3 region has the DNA TGTGCCAGCAGCGCATCTAGCGGGAGACGAACGCAGTATTTT.

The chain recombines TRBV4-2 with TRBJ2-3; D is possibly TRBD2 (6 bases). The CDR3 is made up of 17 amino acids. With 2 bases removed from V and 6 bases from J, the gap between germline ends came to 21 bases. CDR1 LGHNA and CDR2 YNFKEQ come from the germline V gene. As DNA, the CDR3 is TGTGCCAGCAGCCAAATTTTAATCCAGGGCGGGAAGGATACGCAGTATTTT. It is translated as CASSQILIQGGKDTQYF.

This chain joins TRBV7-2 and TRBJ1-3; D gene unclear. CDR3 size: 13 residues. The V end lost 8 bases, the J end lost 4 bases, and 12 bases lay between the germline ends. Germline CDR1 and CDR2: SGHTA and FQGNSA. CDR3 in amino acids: CASGVVRGNTIYF. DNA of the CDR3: TGTGCCAGCGGCGTGGTGCGCGGAAACACCATATATTTT.

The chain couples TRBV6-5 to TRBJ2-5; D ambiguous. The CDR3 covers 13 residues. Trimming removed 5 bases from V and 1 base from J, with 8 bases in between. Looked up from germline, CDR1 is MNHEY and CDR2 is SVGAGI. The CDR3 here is CASSLDVQETQYF. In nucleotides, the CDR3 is TGTGCCAGCAGTCTGGACGTCCAAGAGACCCAGTACTTC.

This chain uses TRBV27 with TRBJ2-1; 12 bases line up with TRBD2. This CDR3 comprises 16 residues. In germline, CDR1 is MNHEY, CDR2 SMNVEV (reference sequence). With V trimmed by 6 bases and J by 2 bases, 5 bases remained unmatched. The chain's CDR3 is CASRPLAGGTYNEQFF. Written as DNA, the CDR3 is TGTGCCAGCAGACCACTAGCGGGAGGCACCTACAATGAGCAGTTCTTC.

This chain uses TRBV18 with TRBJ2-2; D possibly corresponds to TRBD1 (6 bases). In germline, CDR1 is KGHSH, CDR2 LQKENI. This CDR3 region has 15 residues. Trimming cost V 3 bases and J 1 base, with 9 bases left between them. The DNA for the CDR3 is TGTGCCAGCTCACCTCAGGGGAGGAACACCGGGGAGCTGTTTTTT. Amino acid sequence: CASSPQGRNTGELFF. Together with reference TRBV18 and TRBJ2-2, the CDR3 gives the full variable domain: NAGVMQNPRHLVRRRGQEARLRCSPMKGHSHVYWYRQLPEEGLKFMVYLQKENIIDESGMPKERFSAEFPKEGPSILRIQQVVRGDSAAYFCASSPQGRNTGELFFGEGSRLTVL.

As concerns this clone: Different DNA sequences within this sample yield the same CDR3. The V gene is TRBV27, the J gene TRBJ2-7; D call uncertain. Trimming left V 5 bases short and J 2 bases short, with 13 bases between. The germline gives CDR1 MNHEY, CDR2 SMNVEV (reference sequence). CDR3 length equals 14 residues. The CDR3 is CASSPRTGPYEQYF. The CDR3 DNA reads TGTGCCAGCAGTCCCCGGACCGGTCCCTACGAGCAGTACTTC.

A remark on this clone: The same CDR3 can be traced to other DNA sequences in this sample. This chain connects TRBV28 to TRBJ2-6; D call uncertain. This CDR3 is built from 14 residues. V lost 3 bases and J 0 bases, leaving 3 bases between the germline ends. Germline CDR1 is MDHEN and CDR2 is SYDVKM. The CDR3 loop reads CASSFFSGANVLTF. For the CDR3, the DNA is TGTGCCAGCAGTTTCTTCTCTGGGGCCAACGTCCTGACTTTC.

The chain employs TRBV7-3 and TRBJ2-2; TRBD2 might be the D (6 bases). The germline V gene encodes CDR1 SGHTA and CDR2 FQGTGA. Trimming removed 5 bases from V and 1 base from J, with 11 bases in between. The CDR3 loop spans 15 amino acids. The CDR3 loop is CASSGSAGNTGELFF. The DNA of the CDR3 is TGTGCCAGCAGCGGATCAGCGGGGAACACCGGGGAGCTGTTTTTT.

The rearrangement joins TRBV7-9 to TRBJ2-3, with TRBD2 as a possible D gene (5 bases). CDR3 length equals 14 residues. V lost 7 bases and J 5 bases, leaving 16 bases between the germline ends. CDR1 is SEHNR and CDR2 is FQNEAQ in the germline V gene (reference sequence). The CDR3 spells CASTLVGNRDTQYF. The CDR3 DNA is TGTGCCAGCACCCTGGTCGGGAATCGAGATACGCAGTATTTT.

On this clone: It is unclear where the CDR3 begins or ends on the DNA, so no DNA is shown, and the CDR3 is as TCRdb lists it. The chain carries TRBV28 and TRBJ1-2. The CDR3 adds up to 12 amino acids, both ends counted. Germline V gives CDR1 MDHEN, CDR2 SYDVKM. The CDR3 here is CASSIWGRGALF.

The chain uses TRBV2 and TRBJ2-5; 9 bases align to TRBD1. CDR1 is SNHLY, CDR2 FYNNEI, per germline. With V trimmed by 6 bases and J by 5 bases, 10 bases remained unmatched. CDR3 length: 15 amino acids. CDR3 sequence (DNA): TGTGCCAGCAGGCCCGGGACAGGGAACCCGGAGACCCAGTACTTC. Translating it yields CASRPGTGNPETQYF.

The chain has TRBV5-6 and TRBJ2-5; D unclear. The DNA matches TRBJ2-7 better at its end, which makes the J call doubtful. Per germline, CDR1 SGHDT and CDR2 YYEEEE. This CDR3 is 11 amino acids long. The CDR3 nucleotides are TGTGCCAGCAGCTTGTACCACGAGCAGTACTTC. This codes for CASSLYHEQYF.

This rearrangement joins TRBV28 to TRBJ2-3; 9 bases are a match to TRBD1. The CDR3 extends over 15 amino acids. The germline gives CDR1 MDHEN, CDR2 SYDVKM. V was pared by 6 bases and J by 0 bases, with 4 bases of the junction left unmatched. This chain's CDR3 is CASRKGQGSTDTQYF. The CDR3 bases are TGTGCCAGCAGGAAAGGACAGGGGAGCACAGATACGCAGTATTTT.

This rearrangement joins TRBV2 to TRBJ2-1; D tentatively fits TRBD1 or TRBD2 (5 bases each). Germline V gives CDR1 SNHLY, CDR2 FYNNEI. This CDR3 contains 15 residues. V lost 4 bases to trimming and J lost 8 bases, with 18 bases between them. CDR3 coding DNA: TGTGCCAGCAGTGTCCGGGACGCCGCGGGCTATGAGCAGTTCTTC. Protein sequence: CASSVRDAAGYEQFF.

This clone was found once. The CDR3 bases are TGTGCCAGCGGCTTCCGCGGGGGGCGCGAGCAGTACTTC. Translation gives CASGFRGGREQYF. The chain combines TRBV2 with TRBJ2-7; 8 bases align to TRBD2. The ends lost 8 bases at V and 6 bases at J; junction bases unmatched: 9. Germline assignment: CDR1 SNHLY and CDR2 FYNNEI. The CDR3 extends over 13 amino acids.

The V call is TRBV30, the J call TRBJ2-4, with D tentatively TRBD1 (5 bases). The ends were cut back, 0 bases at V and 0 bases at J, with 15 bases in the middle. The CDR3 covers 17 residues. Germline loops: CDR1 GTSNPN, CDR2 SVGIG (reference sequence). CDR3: CAWSVWTQGLAKNIQYF. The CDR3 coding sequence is TGTGCCTGGAGTGTATGGACACAAGGCCTAGCCAAAAACATTCAGTACTTC. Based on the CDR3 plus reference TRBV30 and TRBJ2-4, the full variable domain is SQTIHQWPATLVQPVGSPLSLECTVEGTSNPNLYWYRQAAGRGLQLLFYSVGIGQISSEVPQNLSASRPQDRQFILSSKKLLLSDSGFYLCAWSVWTQGLAKNIQYFGAGTRLSVL.

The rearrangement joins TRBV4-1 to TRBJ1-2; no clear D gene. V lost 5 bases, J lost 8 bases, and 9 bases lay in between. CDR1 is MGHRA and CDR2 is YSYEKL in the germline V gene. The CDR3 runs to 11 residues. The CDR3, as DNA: TGCGCCAGCAGCTCGTGGCAGGGCTACACCTTC. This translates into CASSSWQGYTF.

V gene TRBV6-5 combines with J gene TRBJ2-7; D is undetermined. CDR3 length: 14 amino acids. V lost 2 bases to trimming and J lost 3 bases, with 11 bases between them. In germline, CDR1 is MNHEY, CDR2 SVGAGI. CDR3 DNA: TGTGCCAGCAGTTACACTCGGAAAGGCTACGAGCAGTACTTC. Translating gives CASSYTRKGYEQYF.